This T cell receptor beta chain appears in the sequencing data of a study of shared clonotypes between healthy human individuals. Regarding the study as a whole: Incompleteness in sorted-subset sequencing, despite large depth, was shown by rarefaction.

This clone was seen a single time. Its target is not known. In the original analysis: ImmunoSEQ output held junction-only sequences without quality scores, so filtering differed. Produced via immunoSEQ multiplex PCR; TCRdb's table is partial and in-frame only. Clone size and the V and J calls come from that table; the DNA yielded D and trimming. The profile shows some 2,000,000 clones, around 95% of them singletons. The sequenced sample was naive CD4+ T cells sorted from blood. The subset: CD45RA+ positively selected. The sequence derives from a man aged 18 to 35 in good health.

CDR3 protein: CSVDQGSGTEAFF. The DNA for the CDR3 is TGCAGCGTTGATCAGGGTAGTGGCACTGAAGCTTTCTTT. The chain carries TRBV29-1 and TRBJ1-1, with D perhaps TRBD1 (5 bases). CDR3 length: 13 amino acids. Trimming cost V 3 bases and J 4 bases, with 12 bases left between them. Germline CDR1 SQVTM, CDR2 ANQGSEA.